This T cell receptor beta chain was recorded in a study of cytomegalovirus exposure and HLA in healthy donors (dated 2017 in TCRdb). With respect to the entire study: In an earlier analysis of 587 of the donors, 250 to 350 Gb of sequence data and about 110 million unique TCR beta sequences from 150 million to 200 million T cells were reported. The T cell repertoires of under 750 subjects were profiled by immunosequencing and related to cytomegalovirus serostatus. Four to six DR-DQ haplotypes were handled as single units for association and clustering, since linkage in the cohort was strong. Rather than drawing on any new phenotypic data, the later analysis identified candidate immune exposures from TCR beta sequences and the way those sequences occurred across donors. Besides the first cohort of roughly 660 subjects, a separate validation cohort made up of 120 different subjects was used. Donor age, sex, ethnicity and CMV serostatus were collected together with the repertoire data. The study aimed to test whether cataloging public T cell receptors could reveal signatures of past pathogen exposure. In an earlier analysis of roughly 600 of the donors, high-throughput TCR beta sequencing was used to judge whether each TCR beta V gene segment behaved as functional or pseudogenic. In a later analysis, previously published TCR beta repertoires from hundreds of donors were re-analyzed and high-resolution HLA genotyping was added so that TCR occurrence patterns could be studied. Among the roughly 400 genotyped donors, under 90% belonged to the genetic ancestry cluster associated with self-reported Caucasian donors. Both class I and class II loci were covered by HLA typing, at four-digit resolution. Around 330 gigabases of sequencing data and around 88 million unique TCR sequences made up an early release that covered approximately 650 HLA-typed donors. All discovery cohort repertoires had been generated using a single sequencing platform. Among roughly 400 genotyped donors of the cohort, an average of approximately 240,000 unique TCR beta nucleotide sequences was sequenced per donor, of which about 19% were non-productive. The number of typed donors differed by locus: roughly 629-630 for A, B, C, DRB1 and DQB1; roughly 510 for DQA1; 606 for DPA1; and about 450 for DPB1. To predict cytomegalovirus infection status, the study combined high-throughput TCR immunosequencing, statistical association of individual TCRs with disease status, and machine learning. A later genetic analysis used genome-wide SNP genotypes for about 60% of the roughly 700 donors, treating that subset as a discovery cohort. The paper's findings and limits, for the study overall: This cohort had only TCR beta chains sequenced, and the lack of alpha or paired-chain data limited which features could be detected. In a later analysis, HLA-associated TCR beta chains were found to be more clonally expanded and to have lower generation probabilities than equally common non-associated chains. V-gene and J-gene trimming of TCR beta chains was associated with a missense DCLRE1C variant in a later genetic analysis, and the association was replicated in an independent cohort. Immune exposure information for the cohort was limited to CMV serostatus. The 87-base-pair reads could not distinguish some IMGT-functional V segments, including TRBV6-2 and TRBV6-3, so those segments were excluded. Most TCR sequences were observed very rarely across donors, whereas some public TCRs were present in many individuals. The study gave a list of roughly 150 TCR beta chains associated with cytomegalovirus. Sequencing depth was assumed to be roughly uniform across donors in the presence/absence analyses, though that assumption may not hold. A later genetic analysis reported fewer N-insertions in productive TCRs among donors in an Asian-associated ancestry cluster than the roughly 620-donor mean. When HLA alleles, especially DR and DQ, strongly co-occurred, attributing TCR associations to individual alleles was difficult. A further reported finding was that TCR beta sequences accurately predicted the HLA-A and HLA-B alleles for most subjects in the first cohort. In a later analysis, most CMV-associated TCR beta chains were found to appear HLA-restricted, with HLA associations seemingly driven largely by CMV exposure. The authors suggested that the approach could potentially be extended to other disease states and immunological phenotypes. In vitro tests confirmed that a few of the cytomegalovirus-associated TCR beta chains recognize cytomegalovirus antigens. According to a later analysis, TCR association rates differed among HLA loci, with DRB1 alleles showing the most associated TCRs and HLA-C alleles showing the fewest. A later analysis associated around 16,000 TCR beta sequences with specific HLA alleles at a false discovery rate of 0.05. Because some donors lacked HLA typing at each locus, the association tests relied only on the typed subset. Broadly in line with IMGT annotations, most TCR beta V segments showed up in productive rearrangements about 87% or about 30% of the time in an earlier analysis of 450 to 600 of the donors. The classifier was reported to diagnose cytomegalovirus status with high specificity and sensitivity in both the original and validation cohorts. According to a later analysis, parvovirus B19, influenza, CMV and Epstein-Barr virus appeared linked to several top co-occurrence clusters. Because counts were too low, about 17 rarely observed V segments, including chromosome 9 orphons, were excluded from the earlier analysis of around 590 of the donors. A group of highly shared sequence variants was considered likely to be a technical artifact of the sequencing pipeline. Correlated functional status among segregating V segments might be attributable to linkage disequilibrium, but an unknown experimental factor could not be ruled out.

The cohort consisted of 650 to 700 healthy bone marrow donors. All cohort members were sampled while nominally healthy, although unrecorded immune exposures were likely present. The donor tested CMV seropositive, placing the donor among the 310 or so seropositive members of the cohort. A peripheral blood sample was collected from each donor, and TCR beta sequencing was performed on peripheral blood mononuclear cells. The Qiagen DNeasy Blood Extraction Kit was used to extract genomic DNA from the blood cell samples. Library creation used the immunoSEQ multiplex PCR assay. For the multiplex PCR, a mixture combining 60 forward primers for TCR Vbeta segments and 13 reverse primers for TCR Jbeta segments was used. A multiplex PCR assay on genomic DNA amplified the CDR3 region of rearranged TCR beta genes. Amplified TCR beta libraries were sequenced as 87-base-pair reads on the Illumina HiSeq System. As for how the authors treated the data: A later analysis counted approximately 74 million unique TCR beta chains across the 500 to 850 repertoires, and 10 million to 11 million of these chains were shared by at least two donors. A nearest-neighbor algorithm error-corrected the raw reads and collapsed the reads into unique sequences, merging closely related sequences to remove PCR and sequencing errors. CDR3 sequences were aligned to IMGT reference sequences to assign V, D and J gene segments. For a sequence to be retained, a match of at least six nucleotides to both a V gene segment and a J gene segment was required. Rearrangements were classified as productive when the CDR3 lacked stop codons and remained in frame with V and J, and all other rearrangements were classified as non-productive. Following IMGT convention, CDR3 was defined as the stretch from the second conserved V-encoded cysteine up to the conserved J-encoded phenylalanine. The earlier analysis of about 570 of the donors excluded any sequence lacking an unambiguous match to a single V gene segment. In an earlier analysis of 587 of the donors, a V segment was called functional when productive rearrangements were above 56.7%, and segregating when the standard deviation between donors exceeded 5%. A statistical classification framework was built for diagnosing cytomegalovirus status from the catalog of TCR beta chain sequences. A later analysis assigned V and J genes by comparing TCR nucleotide sequences with IMGT/GENE-DB human TR gene sequences. The TCRdist pipeline was used in a later analysis to assign CDR3 sequences and most-parsimonious VDJ recombination scenarios. In a later analysis, each TCR beta chain was defined by its CDR3 amino acid sequence together with its V-gene family, and reads without a unique V-gene family were excluded. A later analysis removed 592 highly shared, low-generation-probability nucleotide sequences to deal with suspected cross-contamination and a sequencing artifact. In a later analysis, a clonal expansion index for each public chain was calculated from normalized within-repertoire ranks of inferred template counts. In a later analysis, generation probabilities were computed using a VDJ recombination model fitted to out-of-frame rearrangements, and the results were checked against IGoR. In a later analysis, hypergeometric tests were used to score TCR-TCR, TCR-HLA and TCR-CMV co-occurrence, with a repertoire-size bias correction applied to TCR pairs. To estimate false discovery rates, a later analysis permuted the HLA or CMV assignments 20 times. A later analysis grouped co-occurring TCRs with DBSCAN, adding TCRdist sequence similarity when clustering within HLA-allele-positive subsets. Co-occurrence clustering excluded repertoires with fewer than 30,000 or more than 120,000 public chains, plus five with anomalous nucleotide sharing. Held by TCRdb, this immuneACCESS table contains in-frame sequences only and omits some clones. Under half of the omission traces to an unresolved V gene where checked; the cause of the rest is unknown. D and trimming were read from the DNA, whereas the V and J calls and clone size are those reported in that table. Across this sample there are 110,000 to 150,000 clones, with roughly 80% seen only once. Jointly, the top ten make up 3.5% to 5.5% of the sample.

Of note for this clone: Its target antigen remains unknown. It has no much larger one-base neighbor in the sample; base qualities were not kept.

The CDR3 holds 12 amino acids from the cysteine to the phenylalanine. Just CDR3 DNA is preserved here, 36 bases in frame from base 1. CDR1 and CDR2 are drawn from the germline V gene: MNHEY, SVGAGI. Deletion took 5 bases off V and 6 bases off J, with a span of 8 bases between the germline ends. The chain is made from TRBV6-5 and TRBJ2-1; the D gene identity is not certain. The sample taken for sequencing was PBMCs. This clonotype originated in a middle-aged woman in good health and CMV-seropositive. The DNA sequence reads TGTGCCAGCAGTCCCACGGGCAATGAGCAGTTCTTC. Its translation is CASSPTGNEQFF.